Below are 22 T cell receptor beta chains sequenced from a single sample in a study of cytomegalovirus exposure and HLA in healthy donors. The PCR contained 60 Vbeta and 13 Jbeta primers. Libraries were prepared by immunoSEQ multiplex PCR; TCRdb keeps only in-frame clonotypes and omits some of them. The data show 100,000 or so clones, more than 80% seen once. Sequencing used PBMCs. These receptors were obtained from a man in his thirties or forties in good health and CMV-seronegative.

The chain recombines TRBV9 with TRBJ2-7; 10 bases agree with TRBD2. The CDR3 runs 17 residues. V shed 0 bases and J 5 bases; nucleotides not matched to a gene: 11. From germline, CDR1 is SGDLS and CDR2 YYNGEE. The CDR3 loop is CASSVAAGGLADHEQYF. For the CDR3, the DNA is TGTGCCAGCAGCGTAGCGGCGGGAGGACTAGCGGACCACGAGCAGTACTTC.

The genes are TRBV4-3 and TRBJ2-3; TRBD1 matches 7 bases. The junction had 5 bases not matched to a gene; V was cut back by 4 bases and J by 4 bases. This CDR3 has 14 residues. In germline, CDR1 is LGHNA, CDR2 YSLEER. CDR3 sequence: CASSPAQGADTQYF. The CDR3 bases are TGCGCCAGCAGCCCGGCGCAGGGGGCAGATACGCAGTATTTT.

The chain combines TRBV13 with TRBJ2-1; D not resolved. The CDR3 runs to 13 residues. CDR1 and CDR2 (germline): PRHDT, FYEKMQ (reference sequence). The V gene lost 0 bases and the J gene lost 3 bases, with 3 bases spanning the gap. As DNA, the CDR3 is TGTGCCAGCAGCTTAGGCAGCTACAATGAGCAGTTCTTC. Its protein is CASSLGSYNEQFF. The variable domain in full, completed from reference TRBV13 and TRBJ2-1, reads AAGVIQSPRHLIKEKRETATLKCYPIPRHDTVYWYQQGPGQDPQFLISFYEKMQSDKGSIPDRFSAQQFSDYHSELNMSSLELGDSALYFCASSLGSYNEQFFGPGTRLTVL.

V and J are TRBV5-4 and TRBJ2-1; 7 bases are shared with TRBD2. The CDR3 is made up of 16 amino acids. J lost 4 bases, V lost 0 bases, and 7 bases had no gene match. Germline V gene data show CDR1 as SGHNT and CDR2 as YYREEE (reference sequence). CDR3: CASSLGGGVNYNEQFF. The DNA of the CDR3 is TGTGCCAGCAGCTTGGGTGGGGGGGTGAATTACAATGAGCAGTTCTTC.

The chain has TRBV15 and TRBJ1-1; D unresolved. V lost 0 bases to trimming and J lost 2 bases, with 7 bases between them. The CDR3 runs to 14 residues. From germline, CDR1 is LNHNV and CDR2 YYDKDF (reference sequence). The CDR3 here is CATSRDFLNTEAFF. CDR3 nucleotides: TGTGCCACCAGCAGAGATTTTCTAAACACTGAAGCTTTCTTT.

This clone has a single count. The chain links TRBV2 to TRBJ2-5, with 15 bases aligning to TRBD2. Germline V CDR1 and CDR2: SNHLY, FYNNEI. Trimming removed 6 bases from V and 7 bases from J; junction bases left unmatched: 6. The CDR3 runs 15 residues. The CDR3 reads CASSEGGLAGGTQYF. The CDR3 DNA follows: TGTGCCAGCAGCGAGGGGGGACTAGCGGGGGGGACCCAGTACTTC.

The chain joins TRBV30 to TRBJ2-1, with 14 bases lining up with TRBD2. Germline lookup yields CDR1 GTSNPN and CDR2 SVGIG (reference sequence). This CDR3 region has 15 residues. Trimming removed 5 bases from V and 7 bases from J; junction bases left unmatched: 7. In DNA, the CDR3 is TGTGCCTGGGCCCTGGGACTAGCGGGAGCAAATGAGCAGTTCTTC. This encodes CAWALGLAGANEQFF.

This rearrangement joins TRBV28 to TRBJ1-5; D not resolved. The CDR3 is 15 amino acids. V lost 3 bases to trimming and J lost 6 bases, with 15 bases between them. Looked up from germline, CDR1 is MDHEN and CDR2 is SYDVKM. DNA of the CDR3: TGTGCCAGCAGTTTTGGGAGGGCGCGGGTTCAGCCCCAGCATTTT. Its translation: CASSFGRARVQPQHF.

This clone was picked up a small number of times. The identical CDR3 is also encoded by other nucleotide sequences in the sample. The chain carries TRBV5-1 and TRBJ2-7; a weak D match, TRBD2 (5 bases). This CDR3 is built from 14 residues. With 2 bases removed from V and 0 bases from J, the gap between germline ends came to 9 bases. Germline lookup yields CDR1 SGHRS and CDR2 YFSETQ. CDR3 in amino acids: CASSFSGSSYEQYF. The CDR3 DNA is TGCGCCAGCAGCTTTTCGGGAAGCTCCTACGAGCAGTACTTC.

This clone has more than one count but fewer than ten. The chain employs TRBV19 and TRBJ2-7; D is possibly TRBD1 (8 bases). This CDR3 is 14 amino acids long. The germline V and J ends were trimmed by 5 bases and 3 bases, with 14 bases remaining between them. CDR1 and CDR2 from the germline V gene are LNHDA and SQIVND (reference sequence). The CDR3 sequence is CASSSRGTGYEQYF. DNA for the CDR3: TGTGCCAGTAGTTCGCGGGGGACAGGCTACGAGCAGTACTTC.

CDR3 coding DNA: TGTGCCAGCAGTTATGGCAAAGAGACCCAGTACTTC. This gives the protein CASSYGKETQYF. The chain employs TRBV6-5 and TRBJ2-5; D is uncertain. Per germline, CDR1 MNHEY and CDR2 SVGAGI. The V end lost 3 bases, the J end lost 3 bases, and 5 bases lay between the germline ends. This CDR3 is 12 amino acids long.

The chain is built from TRBV7-6 and TRBJ2-6; a possible D gene is TRBD1 (6 bases). The germline V and J ends were trimmed by 5 bases and 1 base, with 9 bases remaining between them. Germline V gene lookup returns CDR1 SGHVS and CDR2 FNYEAQ. The CDR3 totals 15 residues. The CDR3 region is CASSATGSGANVLTF. CDR3 sequence (DNA): TGTGCCAGCAGCGCAACAGGGTCTGGGGCCAACGTCCTGACTTTC.

The chain combines TRBV13 with TRBJ1-1; possible D gene TRBD1, 5 bases. Trimming left V 3 bases short and J 2 bases short, with 16 bases between. This CDR3 has 16 amino acids. From germline, CDR1 is PRHDT and CDR2 FYEKMQ (reference sequence). The DNA of the CDR3 is TGTGCCAGCAGCTTCCTAGTCGACAGAACTAACACTGAAGCTTTCTTT. This codes for CASSFLVDRTNTEAFF.

This rearrangement joins TRBV4-3 to TRBJ2-7; D unresolved. Germline V gives CDR1 LGHNA, CDR2 YSLEER. There are 15 residues in the CDR3. V was shortened by 0 bases and J by 0 bases, with 9 bases between the two germline ends. Here the CDR3 DNA reads TGCGCCAGCAGCCAAGAATCAGGATTCTCCTACGAGCAGTACTTC. Its protein is CASSQESGFSYEQYF.

The CDR3, as DNA: TGTGCCAGCAGTGACAGGCAGGGGGGATACGAGCAGTACTTC. Residues: CASSDRQGGYEQYF. The chain couples TRBV6-1 to TRBJ2-7; a weak D match, TRBD1 (7 bases). The V and J ends lost 3 bases and 4 bases respectively, with 13 bases between them. This CDR3 has 14 amino acids. Germline V gives CDR1 MNHNS, CDR2 SASEGT.

V gene TRBV5-6 combines with J gene TRBJ1-5, with TRBD1 matching over 9 bases. Germline CDR1 SGHDT, CDR2 YYEEEE. This CDR3 spans 15 amino acids. V was pared by 2 bases and J by 3 bases, with 3 bases of the junction left unmatched. The CDR3 loop is CASSLWDRDNQPQHF. CDR3 DNA: TGTGCCAGCAGCTTATGGGACAGGGACAATCAGCCCCAGCATTTT.

Notes on this clone: The sample carries other DNA sequences with the same CDR3. The chain couples TRBV6-4 to TRBJ2-2; D possibly corresponds to TRBD1 (6 bases). The CDR3 spans 14 residues. The V gene lost 2 bases and the J gene lost 4 bases, with 8 bases spanning the gap. The germline gives CDR1 MRHNA, CDR2 SNTAGT. CDR3 region: CASSDRGSTGELFF. In nucleotides, the CDR3 is TGTGCCAGCAGTGACAGGGGGAGCACCGGGGAGCTGTTTTTT.

The V gene is TRBV7-6, the J gene TRBJ2-3; 8 bases are a match to TRBD2. Germline loops: CDR1 SGHVS, CDR2 FNYEAQ. V shed 5 bases and J 4 bases; nucleotides not matched to a gene: 5. This CDR3 has 14 residues. CDR3 nucleotide sequence: TGTGCCAGCAGCCTTAGCGGGAACGCAGATACGCAGTATTTT. This codes for CASSLSGNADTQYF.

The V call is TRBV6-1, the J call TRBJ2-7, with D tentatively TRBD2 (5 bases). Deletions cut 2 bases from V and 3 bases from J, with 17 bases between. This CDR3 spans 16 amino acids. Germline values: CDR1 MNHNS, CDR2 SASEGT. The CDR3 is CASSEKRGYGLYEQYF. The CDR3, as DNA: TGTGCCAGCAGTGAAAAAAGAGGGTATGGACTCTACGAGCAGTACTTC.

CDR3 in amino acids: CAWNGGLNTGELFF. The CDR3 coding sequence is TGTGCCTGGAACGGGGGACTGAACACCGGGGAGCTGTTTTTT. The chain combines TRBV30 with TRBJ2-2; the D gene is possibly TRBD2 (6 bases). CDR1 and CDR2 (germline): GTSNPN, SVGIG (reference sequence). The CDR3 extends over 14 amino acids. Between the trimmed V and J ends, which lost 4 bases and 1 base, there was a span of 10 bases.

Remarks on this clone: One junction end disagrees with the germline gene, perhaps due to a read error. The chain couples TRBV29-1 to TRBJ2-2, with 10 bases matching TRBD2. The CDR3 loop spans 16 amino acids. Germline CDR1 is SQVTM and CDR2 is ANQGSEA. CDR3 nucleotides: TGCAGCGGAGACGTATTGGGACTAGCGAACGCCGGGGAGCTGTTTTTT. The encoded protein is CSGDVLGLANAGELFF.

This chain's CDR3 is CASSYSIGGLLFF. CDR3 DNA: TGTGCCAGCAGTTACTCGATTGGAGGTTTACTGTTTTTT. This rearrangement joins TRBV6-5 to TRBJ1-4; D is ambiguous. Trimming took off 0 bases at V and 13 bases at J, with 12 bases between the two ends. CDR3 length equals 13 residues. Germline-derived CDR1 and CDR2 are MNHEY and SVGAGI.